This T cell receptor beta chain was recorded in a study of Graves' ophthalmopathy and Graves' hyperthyroidism. Study findings and constraints: In predicting ophthalmopathy progression, the model reached 65% to 71% sensitivity and around 72% specificity.

Amplification targeted the TCR beta CDR3 regions, with RNA transcripts as the source material. Investigators did first-round RT-PCR with HTBI primers, then second-round multiplex PCR. TCRdb independently ran MiXCR on the multiplex PCR reads; one entry per CDR3 protein. The sample records almost 750,000 distinct CDR3 sequences, roughly 41% being singletons. The V gene lost 4 bases and the J gene lost 2 bases, with 16 bases spanning the gap. The CDR3 consists of 15 residues. Germline CDR1 reads SGDLS; CDR2 reads YYNGEE. Orbital computed tomography, thyroid ultrasound, TRAb, serum thyroxine and clinical symptoms formed the basis of diagnosis. This clonotype came up many times. What it binds is not known.

Sequences were obtained from peripheral blood. The chain has TRBV9 and TRBJ2-7; D unclear. This clonotype was sampled from an adult man with Graves' ophthalmopathy. CDR3 sequence: CASSPLDGTTYEQYF. CDR3 nucleotides: TGTGCCAGCAGCCCCCTGGACGGAACCACCTACGAGCAGTACTTC.